This T cell receptor beta chain was profiled in a study of cytomegalovirus exposure and HLA in healthy donors. Overall study: There were some 410 genotyped donors. Of these, roughly 80% fell in the genetic ancestry cluster associated with self-reported Caucasian donors.

Findings and limits, study-wide: In all likelihood, a cluster of highly shared sequence variants was a sequencing artifact.

As for this clone: The antigen is undetermined.

This CDR3 has 15 amino acids. Trimming took 4 bases from V and 5 from J; bases not matched to a gene: 4. Per the germline V gene, CDR1 is SGHVS and CDR2 is FQNEAQ. 60 Vbeta and 13 Jbeta primers were used in PCR. Here immunoSEQ multiplex PCR was the method, and the copy in TCRdb shows in-frame clones only, minus some. Of fewer than 250,000 clones in the sample, approximately 78% were seen once. The chain uses TRBV7-8 and TRBJ2-1; 11 nucleotides match TRBD1. The TCR was taken from a male donor in good health and CMV-seronegative. Specimen: PBMCs. The CDR3 reads CASSSDRGPHNEQFF. The CDR3 DNA is TGTGCCAGCAGCTCGGACAGGGGGCCCCACAATGAGCAGTTCTTC.